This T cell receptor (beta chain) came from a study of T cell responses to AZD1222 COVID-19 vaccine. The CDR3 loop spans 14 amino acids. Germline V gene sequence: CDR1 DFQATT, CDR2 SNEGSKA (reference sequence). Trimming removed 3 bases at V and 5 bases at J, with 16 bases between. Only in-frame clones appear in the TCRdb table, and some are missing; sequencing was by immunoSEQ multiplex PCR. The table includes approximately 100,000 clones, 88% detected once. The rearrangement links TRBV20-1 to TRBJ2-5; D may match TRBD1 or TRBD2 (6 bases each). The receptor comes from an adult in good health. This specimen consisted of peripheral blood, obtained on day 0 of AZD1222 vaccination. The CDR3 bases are TGCAGTGCTAGTAAGGGGGGCGGGACGGAGACCCAGTACTTC. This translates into CSASKGGGTETQYF.